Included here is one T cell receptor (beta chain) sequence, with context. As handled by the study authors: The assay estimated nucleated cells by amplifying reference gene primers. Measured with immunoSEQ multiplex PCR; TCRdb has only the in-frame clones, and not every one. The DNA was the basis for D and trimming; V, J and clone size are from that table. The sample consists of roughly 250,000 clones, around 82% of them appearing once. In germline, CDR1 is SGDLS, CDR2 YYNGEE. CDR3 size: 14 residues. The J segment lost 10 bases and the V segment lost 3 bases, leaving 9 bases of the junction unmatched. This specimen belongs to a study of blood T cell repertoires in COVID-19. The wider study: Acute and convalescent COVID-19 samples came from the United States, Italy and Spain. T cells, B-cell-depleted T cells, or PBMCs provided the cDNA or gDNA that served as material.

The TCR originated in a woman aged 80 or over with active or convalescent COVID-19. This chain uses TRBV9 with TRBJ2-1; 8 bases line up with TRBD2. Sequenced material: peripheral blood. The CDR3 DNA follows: TGTGCCAGCAGCGAGGGGCTAGCGGGTTGGGAGCAGTTCTTC. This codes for CASSEGLAGWEQFF.